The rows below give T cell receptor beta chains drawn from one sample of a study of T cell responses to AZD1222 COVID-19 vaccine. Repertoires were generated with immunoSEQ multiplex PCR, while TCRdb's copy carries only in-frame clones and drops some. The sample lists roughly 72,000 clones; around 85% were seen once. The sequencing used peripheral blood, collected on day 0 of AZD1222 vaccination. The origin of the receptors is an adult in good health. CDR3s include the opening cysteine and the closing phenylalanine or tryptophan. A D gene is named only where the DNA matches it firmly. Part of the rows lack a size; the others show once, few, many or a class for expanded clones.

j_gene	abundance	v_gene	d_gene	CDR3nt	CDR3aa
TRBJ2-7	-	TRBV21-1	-	TGTGCCAGCAGCCCTCGTGGGTCCCTTACCTACGAGCAGTACTTC	CASSPRGSLTYEQYF
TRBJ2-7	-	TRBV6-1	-	TGTGCCAGCAGTGAAGCGCCCTACAGGGAGCAGTACTTC	CASSEAPYREQYF
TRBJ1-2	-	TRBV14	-	TGTGCCAGCAGCCAAGATTTCCGCCCCTATGGCTACACCTTC	CASSQDFRPYGYTF
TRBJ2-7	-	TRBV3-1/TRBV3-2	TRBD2	TGTGCCAGCAGCCAAGGGACTAGCGGATCCTACGAGCAGTACTTC	CASSQGTSGSYEQYF
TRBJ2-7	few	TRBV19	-	TGTGCCAGTAGTATCGCAGGGGTGAGGGAGCAGTACTTC	CASSIAGVREQYF
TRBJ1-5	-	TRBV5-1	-	TGCGCCAGCAGCTTGGATATGCTCCAGCCCCAGCATTTT	CASSLDMLQPQHF
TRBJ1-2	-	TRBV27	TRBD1	TGTGCCAGCGCGTGGCCCGGGACAGGCCCGACCGGCTACACCTTC	CASAWPGTGPTGYTF
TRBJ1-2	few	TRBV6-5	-	TGTGCCAGCGAGGGATCCGGGGGTGGCTACACCTTC	CASEGSGGGYTF
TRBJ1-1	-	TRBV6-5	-	TGTGCCAGCGCTCCAAAGAGGATGAACACTGAAGCTTTCTTT	CASAPKRMNTEAFF
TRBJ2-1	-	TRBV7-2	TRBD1	TGTGCCAGCAGCTCGGGACAGGCCGGGAATGAGCAGTTCTTC	CASSSGQAGNEQFF
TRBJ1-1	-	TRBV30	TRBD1	TGTGCCTGGACGGGACAGATGAACACTGAAGCTTTCTTT	CAWTGQMNTEAFF
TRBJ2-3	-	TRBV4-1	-	TGCGCCAGCAGCCAAGCTAGGGGCACAGATACGCAGTATTTT	CASSQARGTDTQYF
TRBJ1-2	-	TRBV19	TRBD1	TGTGCCAGTAGTGGCCGGGACAGGGGGTATGGCTACACCTTC	CASSGRDRGYGYTF
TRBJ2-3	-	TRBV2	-	TGTGCCAGCAGTGAGCAGGGCGTAAACCCAGATACGCAGTATTTT	CASSEQGVNPDTQYF
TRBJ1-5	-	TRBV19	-	TGTGCCAGTAGTATCATGGCAGGGGTACGTCAGCCCCAGCATTTT	CASSIMAGVRQPQHF
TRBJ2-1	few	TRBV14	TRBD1	TGTGCCAGCAGCCCCTCACGGGACAGGGGAAAAGATGAGCAGTTCTTC	CASSPSRDRGKDEQFF
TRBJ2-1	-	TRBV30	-	TGTGCCTTCTCACCCCAAGGGGTTGAGCAGTTCTTC	CAFSPQGVEQFF
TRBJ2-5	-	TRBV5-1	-	TGCGCCAGCAGCTACAGCGGTGTCCAAGAGACCCAGTACTTC	CASSYSGVQETQYF
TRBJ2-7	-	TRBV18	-	TGTGCCAGCTCTCAGGATACCTACGAGCAGTACTTC	CASSQDTYEQYF
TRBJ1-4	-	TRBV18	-	TGTGCCAGCTCACCGGTCATGGGAGGCGAGAAACTGTTTTTT	CASSPVMGGEKLFF
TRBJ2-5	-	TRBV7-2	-	TGTGCCAGCAGCTTAAGCAGGGAGGAGACCCAGTACTTC	CASSLSREETQYF
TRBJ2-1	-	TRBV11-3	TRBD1	TGTGCCAGCAGCCGGACAGGGCCGGGCTACAATGAGCAGTTCTTC	CASSRTGPGYNEQFF
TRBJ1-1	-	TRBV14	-	TGTGCCAGCAGCCAAGAGGACGGGTTTGTACACACTGAAGCTTTCTTT	CASSQEDGFVHTEAFF
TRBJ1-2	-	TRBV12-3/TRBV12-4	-	TGTGCCAGCAGCCCCCAGGCATCCTATGGCTACACCTTC	CASSPQASYGYTF
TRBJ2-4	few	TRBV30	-	TGTGCCTGGAGCCCAGCCATAGCCAAAAACATTCAGTACTTC	CAWSPAIAKNIQYF
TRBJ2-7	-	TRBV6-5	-	TGTGCCAGCAGTCAAACAGGAGACTCCTACGAGCAGTACTTC	CASSQTGDSYEQYF
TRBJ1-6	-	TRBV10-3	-	TGTGCCATCAGTGAGGGGAGTAATTCACCCCTCCACTTT	CAISEGSNSPLHF
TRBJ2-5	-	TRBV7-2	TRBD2	TGTGCCAGCAGCCCAAGACTAGCGGGGGGCCGGGCGGCCCAGTACTTC	CASSPRLAGGRAAQYF
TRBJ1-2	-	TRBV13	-	TGTGCCAGCAGCTTTCTGAACAGGGCCGATGGCTACACCTTC	CASSFLNRADGYTF
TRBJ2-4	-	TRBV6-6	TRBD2	TGTGCCAGCAGTTATACCGGGACTACCGGGGCCATTCAGTACTTC	CASSYTGTTGAIQYF
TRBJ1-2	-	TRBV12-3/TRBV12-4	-	TGTGCCAGCAGTCGCGACAGATATGGCTACACCTTC	CASSRDRYGYTF
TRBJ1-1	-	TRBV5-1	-	TGCGCCAGCAGCTTTATCGTCGATGATACTGAAGCTTTCTTT	CASSFIVDDTEAFF
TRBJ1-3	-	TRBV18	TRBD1	TGTGCCAGCTCCCCAGGGGGACAGAGCGGGTCCGGAAACACCATATATTTT	CASSPGGQSGSGNTIYF
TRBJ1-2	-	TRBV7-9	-	TGTGCCAGCAGCTTTCAAAGGGGCGCTGATGGCTACACCTTC	CASSFQRGADGYTF
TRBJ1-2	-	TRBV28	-	TGTGCCAGCAGTGGTCGTTATCTTTATGGCTACACCTTC	CASSGRYLYGYTF
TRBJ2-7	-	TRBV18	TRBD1	TGTGCCAGCTCACCCCTCCCAGGACAGGAGCGTGGAGGCGAGCAGTACTTC	CASSPLPGQERGGEQYF
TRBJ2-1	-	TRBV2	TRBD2	TGTGCCAGCAGTCTGACTAGCGGGAGACAGGAGCAGTTCTTC	CASSLTSGRQEQFF
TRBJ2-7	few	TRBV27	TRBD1	TGTGCCAGCAGGACCGGACAGGGTAGGGACGAGCAGTACTTC	CASRTGQGRDEQYF
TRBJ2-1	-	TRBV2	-	TGTGCCAGCAGTGATCGTCTAGCCTTATTCAATGAGCAGTTCTTC	CASSDRLALFNEQFF
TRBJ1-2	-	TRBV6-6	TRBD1	TGTGCCAGCAGTCCAAGGACAGGTGCCGTAGGTAACTATGGCTACACCTTC	CASSPRTGAVGNYGYTF
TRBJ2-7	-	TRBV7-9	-	TGTGCCAGCAGCTTTTCGGGGGGCTCTTACGAGCAGTACTTC	CASSFSGGSYEQYF
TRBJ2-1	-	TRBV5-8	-	TGTGCCAGCACCTTACTAGCAGGCTCCTACAATGAGCAGTTCTTC	CASTLLAGSYNEQFF
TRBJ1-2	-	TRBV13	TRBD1	TGTGCCAGCAGCCCAGGGACAGGGGTCTATGGCTACACCTTC	CASSPGTGVYGYTF
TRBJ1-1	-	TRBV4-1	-	TGCGCCAGCAGTGTCAAGGCCACCCCTATGAACACTGAAGCTTTCTTT	CASSVKATPMNTEAFF
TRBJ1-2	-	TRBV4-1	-	TGCGCCAGCAGCCAAGATGGACCAACCGGGACTTCTAACTATGGCTACACCTTC	CASSQDGPTGTSNYGYTF
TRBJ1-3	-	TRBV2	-	TGTGCCAGCAGGCGGGAGGGCTTCTCTGGAAACACCATATATTTT	CASRREGFSGNTIYF
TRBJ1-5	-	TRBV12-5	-	TGTGCTAGTGGTTTGGTTAGGGGCCTCAATCAGCCCCAGCATTTT	CASGLVRGLNQPQHF
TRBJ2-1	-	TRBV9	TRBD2	TGTGCCAGCAGCGTAGGGGCTAGCGGGACGAGCTATGAGCAGTTCTTC	CASSVGASGTSYEQFF
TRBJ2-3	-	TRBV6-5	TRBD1	TGTGCCAGCGGACGGACAGGGTCGAGTACGCAGTATTTT	CASGRTGSSTQYF